A selection of T cell receptor beta chains follows, all from one sample in a study of blood T cell repertoires in COVID-19. Clones were read by immunoSEQ multiplex PCR, and TCRdb kept only the in-frame ones, dropping some. The sample consists of 40,000 to 50,000 clones, less than 80% of them appearing once. Sequencing was performed on peripheral blood. The receptors come from a man in his 70s with acute or convalescent COVID-19. The CDR3 runs from the conserved cysteine through the conserved F or W. The D gene is left open where the match is weak. Rows may omit the clone size; those that give it use once, few, many or a size class.

clone_size	v_call	j_call	cdr3_length	d_call	cdr3_aa	cdr3_nt
few	TRBV6-2/TRBV6-3	TRBJ2-5	12	NA	CASSDQVETQYF	TGTGCCAGCAGTGACCAGGTAGAGACCCAGTACTTC
NA	TRBV7-3	TRBJ2-3	16	TRBD2	CASRRGLAGGTDTQYF	TGTGCCAGCAGGAGGGGACTAGCGGGGGGCACAGATACGCAGTATTTT
NA	TRBV10-3	TRBJ1-2	14	TRBD1	CAINGQGRGYGYTF	TGTGCCATCAACGGACAGGGGAGGGGCTATGGCTACACCTTC
NA	TRBV2	TRBJ2-2	15	NA	CASSGAQGFGGELFF	TGTGCCAGCAGTGGCGCACAGGGTTTCGGCGGGGAGCTGTTTTTT
NA	TRBV7-6	TRBJ2-2	15	NA	CASSLARANTGELFF	TGTGCCAGCAGCTTAGCGCGGGCAAACACCGGGGAGCTGTTTTTT
NA	TRBV10-2	TRBJ2-1	14	TRBD1	CASSRQGRNNEQFF	TGCGCCAGCAGTAGACAGGGGAGGAACAATGAGCAGTTCTTC
NA	TRBV11-2	TRBJ2-1	15	TRBD2	CASSPTSISYNEQFF	TGTGCCAGCAGTCCGACTAGCATTTCCTACAATGAGCAGTTCTTC
NA	TRBV6-5	TRBJ1-3	14	NA	CASTMARSGNTIYF	TGTGCCAGCACCATGGCAAGGAGTGGAAACACCATATATTTT
NA	TRBV7-9	TRBJ1-4	18	NA	CASSRDWRGKATNEKLFF	TGTGCCAGCAGCCGCGACTGGCGGGGCAAAGCAACTAATGAAAAACTGTTTTTT
NA	TRBV11-1	TRBJ2-2	13	TRBD2	CATRIAGAGELFF	TGTGCCACCCGAATAGCGGGGGCCGGGGAGCTGTTTTTT
NA	TRBV6-4	TRBJ2-1	13	TRBD2	CASSESSGTTQFF	TGTGCCAGCAGTGAATCGAGCGGGACTACGCAGTTCTTC
NA	TRBV18	TRBJ2-3	17	NA	CASSPVRTALLKDTQYF	TGTGCCAGCTCACCGGTAAGGACAGCCCTTTTGAAAGATACGCAGTATTTT
NA	TRBV10-3	TRBJ1-3	17	NA	CAISELEGKTSGNTIYF	TGTGCCATCAGTGAGTTGGAGGGCAAGACTTCTGGAAACACCATATATTTT
NA	TRBV7-2	TRBJ2-1	15	TRBD2	CASSVESGDYNEQFF	TGTGCCAGCAGCGTAGAGAGCGGGGACTACAATGAGCAGTTCTTC
NA	TRBV11-2	TRBJ2-4	11	NA	CASTSQNIQYF	TGTGCCAGCACCAGTCAAAACATTCAGTACTTC
NA	TRBV6-5	TRBJ1-1	13	NA	CAGSYSTREEAFF	TGTGCCGGCAGTTACTCCACCCGGGAGGAAGCTTTCTTT
NA	TRBV4-2	TRBJ2-7	11	NA	CASSSGYEQYF	TGTGCCAGCAGTTCAGGATACGAGCAGTACTTC
NA	TRBV19	TRBJ1-4	15	TRBD1	CASSTGQGNNEKLFF	TGTGCCAGTAGTACCGGACAGGGGAATAATGAAAAACTGTTTTTT
medium-sized	TRBV6-5	TRBJ2-2	14	TRBD2	CASSIAGDTGELFF	TGTGCCAGCAGTATAGCGGGCGACACCGGGGAGCTGTTTTTT
NA	TRBV24-1	TRBJ2-5	13	TRBD2	CATSETGRETQYF	TGTGCCACCAGTGAAACCGGGAGGGAGACCCAGTACTTC
NA	TRBV7-9	TRBJ1-2	15	TRBD1	CASTPSDREAYGYTF	TGTGCCAGCACCCCATCGGACAGGGAGGCCTATGGCTACACCTTC
few	TRBV5-6	TRBJ1-5	15	NA	CASSLWEGPNQPQHF	TGTGCCAGCAGCTTGTGGGAGGGTCCAAATCAGCCCCAGCATTTT
NA	TRBV12-3/TRBV12-4	TRBJ2-7	12	TRBD1	CASGTGPYEQYF	TGTGCCAGCGGGACAGGGCCCTACGAGCAGTACTTC
NA	TRBV5-4	TRBJ1-5	14	NA	CASSQQGGDQPQHF	TGTGCCAGCAGCCAACAGGGTGGGGATCAGCCCCAGCATTTT
NA	TRBV6-1	TRBJ2-7	12	NA	CASSEVPYEQYF	TGTGCCAGCAGTGAAGTTCCGTACGAGCAGTACTTC
NA	TRBV7-2	TRBJ2-4	13	NA	CASSPTLQNIQYF	TGTGCCAGCAGCCCAACCCTCCAGAACATTCAGTACTTC
NA	TRBV7-2	TRBJ2-3	15	TRBD2	CASCEGGRDTDTQYF	TGTGCCAGCTGTGAGGGCGGGAGGGACACAGATACGCAGTATTTT
NA	TRBV27	TRBJ2-3	19	TRBD2	CASSLRFGGRIGSADTQYF	TGTGCCAGCAGTTTAAGGTTCGGCGGGAGGATCGGGAGCGCAGATACGCAGTATTTT
NA	TRBV7-2	TRBJ2-2	18	TRBD2	CASPPPSSGYANTGELFF	TGTGCCAGCCCACCACCTAGTAGCGGGTACGCGAACACCGGGGAGCTGTTTTTT
NA	TRBV28	TRBJ2-7	15	NA	CASSYAAGTIYEQYF	TGTGCCAGCAGTTATGCGGCGGGGACCATTTACGAGCAGTACTTC
NA	TRBV30	TRBJ2-3	15	TRBD2	CAWSTLAGVTDTQYF	TGTGCCTGGAGTACCCTAGCGGGAGTCACAGATACGCAGTATTTT
NA	TRBV28	TRBJ2-6	15	NA	CASSLEYSGANVLTF	TGTGCCAGCAGTTTGGAGTACTCTGGGGCCAACGTCCTGACTTTC
NA	TRBV24-1	TRBJ2-1	16	TRBD2	CATSEKGTSGTHEQFF	TGTGCCACCAGTGAGAAAGGGACTAGCGGGACCCATGAGCAGTTCTTC
NA	TRBV2	TRBJ2-7	15	NA	CASSDGVTGGYEQYF	TGTGCCAGCAGTGATGGGGTGACCGGGGGCTACGAGCAGTACTTC
NA	TRBV3-1/TRBV3-2	TRBJ2-1	13	NA	CASSQGRGMKQFF	TGTGCCAGCAGCCAAGGCAGGGGAATGAAACAGTTCTTC
NA	TRBV4-3	TRBJ2-7	16	TRBD2	CASSQVGSGSSYEQYF	TGCGCCAGCAGCCAAGTAGGTAGCGGGTCCTCCTACGAGCAGTACTTC
NA	TRBV15	TRBJ2-1	15	TRBD1	CATSRVGTGENEQFF	TGTGCCACCAGCAGAGTCGGGACAGGGGAGAATGAGCAGTTCTTC
medium-sized	TRBV7-2	TRBJ2-5	15	TRBD2	CASSPSGGVWETQYF	TGTGCCAGCAGCCCCAGCGGGGGAGTCTGGGAGACCCAGTACTTC
NA	TRBV19	TRBJ1-1	12	NA	CASMLGGTEAFF	TGTGCCAGTATGCTAGGGGGCACTGAAGCTTTCTTT
few	TRBV6-6	TRBJ2-7	12	TRBD1	CASSGTEYEQYF	TGTGCCAGCAGTGGGACAGAATACGAGCAGTACTTC
once	TRBV30	TRBJ1-6	16	NA	CAWSVQGARHNSPLHF	TGTGCCTGGAGTGTACAGGGCGCTCGGCATAATTCACCCCTCCACTTT